Here is one TCR beta chain with its context. The sample comes from a study of PD-L1 blockade in urothelial cancer. This sample's time point: peripheral blood 6 weeks after treatment start. The CDR3 totals 15 residues. CDR1 is KGHSH, CDR2 LQKENI, per germline. J gave up 7 bases and V 0 bases, and 5 bases lay outside the gene matches. Using immunoSEQ multiplex PCR, the repertoire was profiled, and TCRdb retains in-frame clones only, with some absent. The data show about 29,000 clones, around four fifths seen once. The sequencing used PBMCs, collected around atezolizumab (anti-PD-L1) treatment. The sequence was obtained from a man between 70 and 80 years old with urothelial cancer. The chain carries TRBV18 and TRBJ2-1; 8 bases are shared with TRBD2. CDR3 residues: CASSPPGGGHNEQFF. The CDR3 bases are TGTGCCAGCTCACCACCCGGCGGGGGGCATAATGAGCAGTTCTTC.